The entry below gives a single T cell receptor beta chain sequence along with its context. The sample belongs to a study of blood T cell repertoires in COVID-19. Trimming removed 0 bases from V and 4 bases from J; junction bases left unmatched: 9. The CDR3 is 16 residues long. Germline V CDR1 and CDR2: SNHLY, FYNNEI. Here immunoSEQ multiplex PCR was the method, and the copy in TCRdb shows in-frame clones only, minus some. The table includes about 120,000 clones, around nine tenths detected once. This clonotype was sampled from a human donor in a cohort sampled during active COVID-19. This rearrangement joins TRBV2 to TRBJ2-7; TRBD1 matches at 7 bases. Material: peripheral blood. CDR3: CASSEAWFGTVYEQYF. The CDR3 DNA follows: TGTGCCAGCAGTGAAGCGTGGTTCGGGACAGTATACGAGCAGTACTTC. Based on the CDR3 plus reference TRBV2 and TRBJ2-7, the full variable domain is EPEVTQTPSHQVTQMGQEVILRCVPISNHLYFYWYRQILGQKVEFLVSFYNNEISEKSEIFDDQFSVERPDGSNFTLKIRSTKLEDSAMYFCASSEAWFGTVYEQYFGPGTRLTVT.